This is a list of T cell receptor beta chains from one sample in a study of regulatory and conventional T cells in RAG deficiency. The assay was immunoSEQ multiplex PCR, and TCRdb's table has in-frame clones only and misses some. The sample has tens of thousands of clones; around 90% are singletons. The same data also contributed to another study, on regulatory T cells.

Sequenced: Tregs sorted from blood. These receptors originate from a human donor in good health. The CDR3 runs from the conserved cysteine through the conserved F or W. The order of the fields is CDR3 length, D gene, V gene, clone size, J gene, CDR3 protein, CDR3 DNA. A D gene is named only where the DNA matches it firmly. Not every row has a clone size; where given, it reads once, few, many or a size class.

len: 13
d_gene: NA
v_gene: TRBV7-9
abundance: NA
j_gene: TRBJ2-5
CDR3aa: CASNPGGRETQYF
CDR3nt: TGTGCCAGCAACCCGGGGGGCAGAGAGACCCAGTACTTC

len: 14
d_gene: NA
v_gene: TRBV5-1
abundance: NA
j_gene: TRBJ1-2
CDR3aa: CASSWTRQRYGYTF
CDR3nt: TGCGCCAGCAGCTGGACCCGACAACGCTATGGCTACACCTTC

len: 16
d_gene: NA
v_gene: TRBV19
abundance: NA
j_gene: TRBJ1-5
CDR3aa: CASSIEQGWRNQPQHF
CDR3nt: TGTGCCAGTAGTATAGAACAGGGCTGGAGGAATCAGCCCCAGCATTTT

len: 15
d_gene: TRBD1
v_gene: TRBV7-9
abundance: NA
j_gene: TRBJ1-2
CDR3aa: CASSLRQGADYGYTF
CDR3nt: TGTGCCAGCAGCCTTCGACAGGGGGCTGATTATGGCTACACCTTC

len: 13
d_gene: NA
v_gene: TRBV19
abundance: NA
j_gene: TRBJ1-3
CDR3aa: CASRVRGGNTIYF
CDR3nt: TGTGCCAGCAGGGTTCGAGGCGGAAACACCATATATTTT

len: 13
d_gene: TRBD2
v_gene: TRBV6-1
abundance: NA
j_gene: TRBJ2-5
CDR3aa: CASRLAGGQTQYF
CDR3nt: TGTGCCAGCAGACTAGCGGGGGGGCAGACCCAGTACTTC

len: 13
d_gene: NA
v_gene: TRBV14
abundance: NA
j_gene: TRBJ1-2
CDR3aa: CASSRNGPYGYTF
CDR3nt: TGTGCCAGCAGCCGTAACGGACCTTATGGCTACACCTTC

len: 13
d_gene: NA
v_gene: TRBV5-1
abundance: NA
j_gene: TRBJ1-2
CDR3aa: CASSLKNNYGYTF
CDR3nt: TGCGCCAGCAGCTTGAAGAATAACTATGGCTACACCTTC

len: 14
d_gene: NA
v_gene: TRBV5-6
abundance: NA
j_gene: TRBJ1-6
CDR3aa: CASSLGMADSPLHF
CDR3nt: TGTGCCAGCAGCTTGGGCATGGCGGATTCACCCCTCCACTTT

len: 13
d_gene: NA
v_gene: TRBV9
abundance: NA
j_gene: TRBJ2-1
CDR3aa: CASSAKGLDEQFF
CDR3nt: TGTGCCAGCAGCGCAAAGGGGCTGGATGAGCAGTTCTTC

len: 18
d_gene: NA
v_gene: TRBV7-9
abundance: NA
j_gene: TRBJ1-1
CDR3aa: CASSLDFGQSHANTEAFF
CDR3nt: TGTGCCAGCAGCTTGGATTTTGGACAAAGCCATGCGAACACTGAAGCTTTCTTT

len: 14
d_gene: NA
v_gene: TRBV27
abundance: NA
j_gene: TRBJ2-5
CDR3aa: CASSIGTYAVTQYF
CDR3nt: TGTGCCAGCAGTATCGGGACATACGCAGTGACCCAGTACTTC

len: 12
d_gene: NA
v_gene: TRBV7-3
abundance: NA
j_gene: TRBJ2-7
CDR3aa: CASSFGGTEQYF
CDR3nt: TGTGCCAGCAGCTTTGGGGGCACCGAGCAGTACTTC

len: 15
d_gene: NA
v_gene: TRBV5-1
abundance: NA
j_gene: TRBJ2-2
CDR3aa: CASSFDWGNTGELFF
CDR3nt: TGCGCCAGCAGCTTTGACTGGGGCAACACCGGGGAGCTGTTTTTT

len: 15
d_gene: NA
v_gene: TRBV2
abundance: NA
j_gene: TRBJ1-4
CDR3aa: CASSARGRANEKLFF
CDR3nt: TGTGCCAGCAGCGCTAGAGGTCGGGCTAATGAAAAACTGTTTTTT

len: 15
d_gene: TRBD1
v_gene: TRBV7-3
abundance: NA
j_gene: TRBJ1-1
CDR3aa: CASSLGGPGGTEAFF
CDR3nt: TGTGCCAGCAGCTTAGGGGGTCCAGGGGGCACTGAAGCTTTCTTT

len: 16
d_gene: TRBD1
v_gene: TRBV10-3
abundance: NA
j_gene: TRBJ2-7
CDR3aa: CAISMPRDRVVYEQYF
CDR3nt: TGTGCCATCAGTATGCCCCGGGACAGGGTAGTCTACGAGCAGTACTTC

len: 14
d_gene: TRBD1
v_gene: TRBV5-1
abundance: NA
j_gene: TRBJ1-2
CDR3aa: CASSMDRGPIGYTF
CDR3nt: TGCGCCAGCAGCATGGACAGGGGGCCTATTGGCTACACCTTC

len: 15
d_gene: NA
v_gene: TRBV7-9
abundance: once
j_gene: TRBJ2-6
CDR3aa: CASSGAGLVANVLTF
CDR3nt: TGTGCCAGCTCCGGGGCAGGGCTTGTGGCCAACGTCCTGACTTTC

len: 15
d_gene: TRBD1
v_gene: TRBV7-9
abundance: NA
j_gene: TRBJ2-3
CDR3aa: CASSFRDRTTDTQYF
CDR3nt: TGTGCCAGCAGCTTTAGGGACAGGACTACAGATACGCAGTATTTT

len: 15
d_gene: NA
v_gene: TRBV14
abundance: NA
j_gene: TRBJ1-5
CDR3aa: CASSQRPWKNQPQHF
CDR3nt: TGTGCCAGCAGCCAAAGGCCCTGGAAAAATCAGCCCCAGCATTTT

len: 14
d_gene: TRBD1
v_gene: TRBV6-5
abundance: once
j_gene: TRBJ1-1
CDR3aa: CASKIGQGVFEAFF
CDR3nt: TGTGCCAGCAAAATCGGACAGGGTGTTTTTGAAGCTTTCTTT

len: 15
d_gene: NA
v_gene: TRBV7-2
abundance: NA
j_gene: TRBJ1-4
CDR3aa: CASSRLRAANEKLFF
CDR3nt: TGTGCCAGCAGCCGCCTGAGGGCAGCTAATGAAAAACTGTTTTTT

len: 14
d_gene: NA
v_gene: TRBV9
abundance: NA
j_gene: TRBJ2-7
CDR3aa: CASSLDGSTYEQYF
CDR3nt: TGTGCCAGCAGCCTGGACGGGTCAACGTACGAGCAGTACTTC